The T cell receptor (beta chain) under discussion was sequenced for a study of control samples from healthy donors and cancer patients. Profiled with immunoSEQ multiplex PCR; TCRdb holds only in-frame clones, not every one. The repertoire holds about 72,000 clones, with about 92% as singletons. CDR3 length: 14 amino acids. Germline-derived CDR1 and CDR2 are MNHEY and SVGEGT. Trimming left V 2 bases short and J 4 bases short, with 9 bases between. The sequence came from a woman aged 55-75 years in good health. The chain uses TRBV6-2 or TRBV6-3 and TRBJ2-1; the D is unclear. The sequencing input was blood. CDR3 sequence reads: CASSYPTGYNEQFF. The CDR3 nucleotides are TGTGCCAGCAGTTACCCCACTGGATACAATGAGCAGTTCTTC.